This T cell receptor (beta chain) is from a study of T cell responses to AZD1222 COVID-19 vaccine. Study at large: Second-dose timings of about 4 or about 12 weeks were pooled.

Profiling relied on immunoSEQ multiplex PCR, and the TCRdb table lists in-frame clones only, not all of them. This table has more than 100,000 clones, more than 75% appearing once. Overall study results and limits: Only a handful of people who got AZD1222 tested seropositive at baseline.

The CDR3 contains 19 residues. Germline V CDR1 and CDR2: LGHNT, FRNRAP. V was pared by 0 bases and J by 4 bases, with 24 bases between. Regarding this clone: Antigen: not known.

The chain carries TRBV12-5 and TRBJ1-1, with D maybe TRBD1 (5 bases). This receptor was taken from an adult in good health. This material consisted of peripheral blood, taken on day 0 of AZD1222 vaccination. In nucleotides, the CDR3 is TGTGCTAGTGGTTTGGTACTTAGCCCGGGGGTGCGCTCGGGCACTGAAGCTTTCTTT. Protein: CASGLVLSPGVRSGTEAFF. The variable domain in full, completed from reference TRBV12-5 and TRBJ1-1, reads DARVTQTPRHKVTEMGQEVTMRCQPILGHNTVFWYRQTMMQGLELLAYFRNRAPLDDSGMPKDRFSAEMPDATLATLKIQPSEPRDSAVYFCASGLVLSPGVRSGTEAFFGQGTRLTVV.